The rows below give T cell receptor beta chains drawn from one sample of a study of T cell changes during pregnancy in multiple sclerosis. Assay used: immunoSEQ multiplex PCR; TCRdb lists only in-frame clones, some missing. The table shows some 70,000 clones, with more than 80% occurring only once. Specimen: peripheral blood, collected in the second trimester of pregnancy. These receptors all come from a female donor in good health, enrolled as a control in a pregnancy study. Both conserved end residues are part of each CDR3. The D gene is left open where the match is weak. A row's size may be missing; if present it is once, few, many or a size class.

>-|TRBD1|TRBV12-5|TRBJ1-1
TGTGCTAGTGGTTGGCCTTGGGACAGGGGGCATTTGGACACTGAAGCTTTCTTT
CASGWPWDRGHLDTEAFF
>-|TRBD1|TRBV27|TRBJ1-5
TGTGCCAGCAGTCCGGCTACAGGGGGCTTGATAGCCCAGCATTTT
CASSPATGGLIAQHF
>-|TRBD1|TRBV9|TRBJ2-6
TGTGCCAGCAGCGGCTACGGGACAGGGACTGGGGCCAACGTCCTGACTTTC
CASSGYGTGTGANVLTF
>-|TRBD1|TRBV27|TRBJ1-5
TGTGCCAGCGGAGGGACAGGGGGCAAGGGCAATCAGCCCCAGCATTTT
CASGGTGGKGNQPQHF
>-|-|TRBV19|TRBJ1-5
TGTGCCAGTAGTATCAGAGGCCGTAGCAATCAGCCCCAGCATTTT
CASSIRGRSNQPQHF
>-|TRBD2|TRBV7-2|TRBJ2-3
TGTGCCAGCAGCTTTATCGGGGGGATAACAGATACGCAGTATTTT
CASSFIGGITDTQYF
>-|-|TRBV7-8|TRBJ2-3
TGTGCCAGCAGTCGAGACGTGGGGGCGGACACAGATACGCAGTATTTT
CASSRDVGADTDTQYF
>-|-|TRBV4-1|TRBJ1-5
TGCGCCAGCAGCCAAGATACAGGAGCAGGTCAGCCCCAGCATTTT
CASSQDTGAGQPQHF
>-|-|TRBV7-6|TRBJ2-1
TGTGCCAGCAGCTTAGTGGGACACAGGAGCAATGAGCAGTTCTTC
CASSLVGHRSNEQFF
>-|TRBD2|TRBV4-2|TRBJ2-3
TGTGCCAGCAGCCAGGCCGCTAGCGGGGGGGGCACAGATACGCAGTATTTT
CASSQAASGGGTDTQYF
>-|TRBD1|TRBV18|TRBJ1-5
TGTGCCAGCTCATACACGACAGGGGCTCAGCCCCAGCATTTT
CASSYTTGAQPQHF
>-|-|TRBV5-6|TRBJ2-7
TGTGCCAGCAGCTTTTTGGTGGGGCCGGTCGACGAGCAGTACTTC
CASSFLVGPVDEQYF
>-|TRBD1|TRBV5-4|TRBJ1-2
TGTGCCAGCAGCTTTGGGACAGTGGCTAACTATGGCTACACCTTC
CASSFGTVANYGYTF
>-|TRBD1|TRBV5-6|TRBJ2-7
TGTGCCAGCAGCTGGTCGGGACAGGGTTACGAGCAGTACTTC
CASSWSGQGYEQYF
>-|TRBD1|TRBV27|TRBJ2-4
TGTGCCAGCAGTCAAAGGGGGCGCTTAGCCAAAAACATTCAGTACTTC
CASSQRGRLAKNIQYF
>-|-|TRBV12-5|TRBJ2-7
TGTGCTAGTGGTTTGGTCAGGATCTCAAGCTCCTACGAGCAGTACTTC
CASGLVRISSSYEQYF
>once|-|TRBV7-2|TRBJ1-6
TGTGCCAGCAGTTCCGATACAGGGTCCCACGTGGATAATTCACCCCTCCACTTT
CASSSDTGSHVDNSPLHF
>-|-|TRBV29-1|TRBJ1-1
TGCAGCGCACAGAGCTCTCACGAAGCTTTCTTT
CSAQSSHEAFF
>-|-|TRBV27|TRBJ1-5
TGTGCCAGCAGTTCTCAACTCAATCAGCCCCAGCATTTT
CASSSQLNQPQHF
>-|-|TRBV20-1|TRBJ1-6
TGCAGTGCTAGTGGAGAACTCCTCCACTTT
CSASGELLHF
>once|-|TRBV5-8|TRBJ1-2
TGTGCCAGCAGCTGGGGGGACGGTCGGCGGGGCTACACCTTC
CASSWGDGRRGYTF
>-|-|TRBV19|TRBJ2-3
TGTGCCAGTAGTGATCAGACCTCGGGGATTGATACGCAGTATTTT
CASSDQTSGIDTQYF
>-|TRBD1|TRBV6-6|TRBJ1-1
TGTGCCAGCAGTCAGGGGGGGAACACTGAAGCTTTCTTT
CASSQGGNTEAFF
>-|-|TRBV5-8|TRBJ2-1
TGTGCCAGCAGCTTGGGCAGGGGTAGAAACTACAATGAGCAGTTCTTC
CASSLGRGRNYNEQFF
>-|-|TRBV15|TRBJ2-7
TGTGCCACCTCAAGCTACTACGAGCAGTACTTC
CATSSYYEQYF
>-|-|TRBV27|TRBJ2-7
TGTGCCAGCAGTTTAGAGGGATCGTCCTACGAGCAGTACTTC
CASSLEGSSYEQYF
>-|TRBD1|TRBV15|TRBJ2-1
TGTGCCACCAGCAGAGAACAGGGGATCAATGAGCAGTTCTTC
CATSREQGINEQFF
>-|TRBD1|TRBV5-8|TRBJ1-5
TGTGCCAGCAGCTTACTACAGGGGGCGGTGGGTCCCCAGCATTTT
CASSLLQGAVGPQHF
>once|TRBD1|TRBV14|TRBJ2-7
TGTGCCAGCAGCCTAACCGGGACAGGGAGCCAGCAGTACTTC
CASSLTGTGSQQYF
>-|-|TRBV4-1|TRBJ1-3
TGCGCCAGCAGCCAAGAACCTCCGAGGGCCTCTGGAAACACCATATATTTT
CASSQEPPRASGNTIYF
>-|TRBD1|TRBV27|TRBJ2-7
TGTGCCAGCAAACCGGGACAGGGGGGATACGAGCAGTACTTC
CASKPGQGGYEQYF
>-|-|TRBV4-3|TRBJ2-1
TGCGCCAGCAGCCAAGGCAGACAGTTTAGGAATGAGCAGTTCTTC
CASSQGRQFRNEQFF
>-|-|TRBV4-3|TRBJ2-7
TGCGCCAGCAGCCAAGGGCCCAGGGAGCAGTACTTC
CASSQGPREQYF
>-|-|TRBV13|TRBJ2-1
TGTGCCAGCAGCTTAGGAGGCCGCGGTAAATCCTACAATGAGCAGTTCTTC
CASSLGGRGKSYNEQFF
>-|-|TRBV4-3|TRBJ2-4
TGCGCCAGCAGCCAAGATTACTCAGGGAATTATGGCATTCAGTACTTC
CASSQDYSGNYGIQYF
>-|-|TRBV2|TRBJ1-3
TGTGCCAGCAGCGGGGGACCTGGAAACACCATATATTTT
CASSGGPGNTIYF
>-|-|TRBV18|TRBJ1-6
TGTGCCAGCTCACCAGTTATAGGGGATTATAATTCACCCCTCCACTTT
CASSPVIGDYNSPLHF
>-|-|TRBV19|TRBJ2-7
TGTGCCAGTAGGGGCCATCCGGGAAGCGACGAGCAGTACTTC
CASRGHPGSDEQYF
>once|-|TRBV6-4|TRBJ1-3
TGTGCCAGCAGCCGTCCGACAGGCTACACCATATATTTT
CASSRPTGYTIYF
>-|-|TRBV29-1|TRBJ1-2
TGCAGCGCCGGGGTGGGCGCGGCTGGCTACACCTTC
CSAGVGAAGYTF
>-|TRBD1|TRBV7-6|TRBJ2-7
TGTGCCAGCAGCTTATCCGGGACAGGGGGCACCGAGCAGTACTTC
CASSLSGTGGTEQYF
>-|TRBD2|TRBV5-4|TRBJ2-5
TGTGCCAGCAGCTTGCGGGGGGGTGGGGAGACCCAGTACTTC
CASSLRGGGETQYF
>-|-|TRBV7-8|TRBJ1-6
TGTGCCAGCAGCCCTTATTGGGGGCTGGGAGATAATTCACCCCTCCACTTT
CASSPYWGLGDNSPLHF
>-|-|TRBV29-1|TRBJ2-1
TGCAGCGTTGAATATCGGGGATTGGACAATGAGCAGTTCTTC
CSVEYRGLDNEQFF
>-|TRBD1|TRBV4-1|TRBJ2-5
TGCGCCAGCAGCCAATTCCCCGGGACAGGGGACTTCCAAGAGACCCAGTACTTC
CASSQFPGTGDFQETQYF
>-|TRBD1|TRBV19|TRBJ1-5
TGTGCCAGTAGTAGGTTGGGACAGGGACAGGGGCCCCAGCATTTT
CASSRLGQGQGPQHF
>-|TRBD1|TRBV2|TRBJ1-5
TGTGCCAGCAGGGATCAGACAGGGACGACTCAGCCCCAGCATTTT
CASRDQTGTTQPQHF
>-|TRBD2|TRBV7-9|TRBJ2-2
TGTGCCAGCAGCTTAGGATTCCTAGCGGGGGCCGGGGAGCTGTTTTTT
CASSLGFLAGAGELFF
>-|TRBD1|TRBV7-8|TRBJ1-2
TGTGCCAGCAGCGACCGACAGGGCTATGGCTACACCTTC
CASSDRQGYGYTF
>-|-|TRBV5-1|TRBJ2-3
TGCGCCAGCAGCTTGGGCCGGGAACGACGGGGCACAGATACGCAGTATTTT
CASSLGRERRGTDTQYF
>-|TRBD1|TRBV5-6|TRBJ1-6
TGTGCCAGCAGCTCTACCCGGACAGGGGGAGTTTCACCCCTCCACTTT
CASSSTRTGGVSPLHF
>-|-|TRBV5-1|TRBJ1-2
TGCGCCAGCAGCTTATTGTCTGGGCGGGGAGGGCCCCGCGATGGCTACACCTTC
CASSLLSGRGGPRDGYTF
>-|-|TRBV7-3|TRBJ2-3
TGTGCCAGCAGCTTCCTCTCCGCTAGCACCACAGATACGCAGTATTTT
CASSFLSASTTDTQYF
>-|TRBD1|TRBV4-1|TRBJ2-3
TGCGCCAGCAGCCACATACGGGGGGACAGGGGGTTAACTAGCACAGATACGCAGTATTTT
CASSHIRGDRGLTSTDTQYF
>-|TRBD1|TRBV5-4|TRBJ2-7
TGTGCCAGCAGCTTCGACAGGGCCTACGAGCAGTACTTC
CASSFDRAYEQYF
>-|-|TRBV28|TRBJ2-1
TGTGCCAGCCAGTCCGTCCGGGGGACCTACAATGAGCAGTTCTTC
CASQSVRGTYNEQFF
>-|-|TRBV7-9|TRBJ2-5
TGTGCCAGCAGCTGGGCAATCCAAGAGACCCAGTACTTC
CASSWAIQETQYF